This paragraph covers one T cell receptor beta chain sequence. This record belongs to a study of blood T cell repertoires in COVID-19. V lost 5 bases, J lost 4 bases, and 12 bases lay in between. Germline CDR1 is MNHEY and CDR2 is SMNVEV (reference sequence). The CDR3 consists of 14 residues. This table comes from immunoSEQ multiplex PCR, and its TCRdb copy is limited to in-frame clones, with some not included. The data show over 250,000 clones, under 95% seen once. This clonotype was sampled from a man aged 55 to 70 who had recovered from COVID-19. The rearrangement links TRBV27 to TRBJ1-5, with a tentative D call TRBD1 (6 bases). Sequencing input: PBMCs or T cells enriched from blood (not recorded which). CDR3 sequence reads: CASSVQGSNQPQHF. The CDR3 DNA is TGTGCCAGCAGTGTACAGGGCTCTAATCAGCCCCAGCATTTT.